This T cell receptor beta chain was obtained from a study of shared clonotypes between healthy human individuals. Study in general: Per donor, CD8 memory used one plate, CD8 naive used two, CD4 memory used three and CD4 naive used three.

Produced via immunoSEQ multiplex PCR; TCRdb's table is partial and in-frame only. The sample consists of 2 million to 2.5 million clones, more than 90% of them appearing once. Germline CDR1 and CDR2: LNHDA and SQIVND (reference sequence). Trimming took 3 bases from V and 2 from J, leaving 5 bases between them. The CDR3 length is 13 residues. General study points: Depth of sequencing was expected to influence donor clonotype sharing. Larger estimated richness was generally seen in naive subsets than in memory subsets. Clonotypes which were not shared had lower generation probabilities than clonotypes that all four donors shared.

Remarks on this clone: Its specificity is unknown. The identical CDR3 is also encoded by other nucleotide sequences in the sample.

This clonotype originated in a man aged 18-30 years in good health. This sequence joins TRBV19 and TRBJ1-5, with D possibly being TRBD1 (5 bases). Sequenced material: naive CD4+ T cells sorted from blood. Specified subset: CD45RA+ positively selected. CDR3 loop: CASSIRGNQPQHF. The CDR3 coding sequence is TGTGCCAGTAGTATCAGGGGCAATCAGCCCCAGCATTTT.